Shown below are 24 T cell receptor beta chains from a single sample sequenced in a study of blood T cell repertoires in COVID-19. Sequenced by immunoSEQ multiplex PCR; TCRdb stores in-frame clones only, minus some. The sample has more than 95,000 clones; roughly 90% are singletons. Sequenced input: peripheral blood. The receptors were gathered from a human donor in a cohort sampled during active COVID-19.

CDR3 region: CASSPNLGGHNEQFF. DNA for the CDR3: TGTGCCAGCAGCCCCAATCTCGGCGGCCACAATGAGCAGTTCTTC. The J gene is TRBJ2-1, the V gene TRBV11-1; D is ambiguous. V lost 5 bases, J lost 5 bases, and 16 bases lay in between. CDR3 size: 15 residues. The V gene's germline CDR1 is SGHAT and CDR2 FQDESV (reference sequence).

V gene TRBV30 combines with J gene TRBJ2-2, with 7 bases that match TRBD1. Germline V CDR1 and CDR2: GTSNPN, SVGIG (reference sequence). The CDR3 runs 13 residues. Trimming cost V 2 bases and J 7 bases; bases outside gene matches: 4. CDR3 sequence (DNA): TGTGCCTGGAGTCGACAGGGCGGCGGGGAGCTGTTTTTT. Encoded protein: CAWSRQGGGELFF.

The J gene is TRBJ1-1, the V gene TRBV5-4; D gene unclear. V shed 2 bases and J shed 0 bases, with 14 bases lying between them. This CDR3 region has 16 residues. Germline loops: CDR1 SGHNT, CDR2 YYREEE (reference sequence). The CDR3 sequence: CASSFGRRQVNTEAFF. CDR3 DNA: TGTGCCAGCAGCTTCGGAAGGCGTCAGGTGAACACTGAAGCTTTCTTT.

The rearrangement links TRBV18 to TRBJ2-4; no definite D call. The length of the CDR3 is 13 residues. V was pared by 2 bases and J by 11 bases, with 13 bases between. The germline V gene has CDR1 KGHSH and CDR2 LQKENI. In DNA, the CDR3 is TGTGCCAGCTCACCAAGTCGACACTTGGTTCAGTACTTC. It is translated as CASSPSRHLVQYF.

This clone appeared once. This CDR3 reads CASSQTKIQGQYYEQYF. The CDR3 nucleotides read TGTGCCAGCAGCCAAACTAAAATCCAGGGACAGTACTACGAGCAGTACTTC. The chain uses TRBV7-2 and TRBJ2-7, with 7 bases aligning to TRBD1. CDR1 is SGHTA, CDR2 FQGNSA, per germline. CDR3 size: 17 residues. The junction had 16 bases not matched to a gene; V was cut back by 5 bases and J by 3 bases.

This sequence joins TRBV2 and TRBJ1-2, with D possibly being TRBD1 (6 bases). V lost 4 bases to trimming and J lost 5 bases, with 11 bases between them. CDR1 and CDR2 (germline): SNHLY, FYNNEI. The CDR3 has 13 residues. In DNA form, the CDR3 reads TGTGCCAGCAGTGCAGGGGAAGGGTATGGCTACACCTTC. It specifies CASSAGEGYGYTF. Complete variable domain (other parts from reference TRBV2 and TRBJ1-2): EPEVTQTPSHQVTQMGQEVILRCVPISNHLYFYWYRQILGQKVEFLVSFYNNEISEKSEIFDDQFSVERPDGSNFTLKIRSTKLEDSAMYFCASSAGEGYGYTFGSGTRLTVV.

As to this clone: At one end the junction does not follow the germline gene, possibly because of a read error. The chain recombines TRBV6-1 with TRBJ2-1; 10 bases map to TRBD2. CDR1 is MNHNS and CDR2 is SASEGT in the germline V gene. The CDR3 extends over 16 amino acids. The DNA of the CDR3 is TGTGCCAGCAGGGAAGCGGGAGGGCCCTCCTACAATGAGCAGTTCTTC. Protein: CASREAGGPSYNEQFF.

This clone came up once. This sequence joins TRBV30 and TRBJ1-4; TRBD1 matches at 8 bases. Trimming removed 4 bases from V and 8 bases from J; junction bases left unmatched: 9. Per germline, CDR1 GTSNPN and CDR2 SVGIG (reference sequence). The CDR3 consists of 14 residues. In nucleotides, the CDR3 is TGTGCCTGGACCCCCGGGACAGGTGGCGAAAAACTGTTTTTT. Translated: CAWTPGTGGEKLFF.

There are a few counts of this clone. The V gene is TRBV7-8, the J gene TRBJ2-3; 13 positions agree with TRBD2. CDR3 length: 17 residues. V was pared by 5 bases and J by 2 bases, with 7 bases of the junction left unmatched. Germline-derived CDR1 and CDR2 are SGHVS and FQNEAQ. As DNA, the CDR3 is TGTGCCAGCAGCCCCGGACTAGCGGGGGATTTCACAGATACGCAGTATTTT. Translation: CASSPGLAGDFTDTQYF.

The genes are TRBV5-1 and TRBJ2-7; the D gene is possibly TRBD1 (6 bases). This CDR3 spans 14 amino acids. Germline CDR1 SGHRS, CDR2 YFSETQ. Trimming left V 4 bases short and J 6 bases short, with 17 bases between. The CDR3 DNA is TGCGCCAGCAGCCCGAGCATCCCAGGGGCCGAGCAGTACTTC. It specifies CASSPSIPGAEQYF.

The CDR3 reads CASSLGETQYF. For the CDR3, the DNA is TGTGCCAGCAGTCTCGGAGAGACCCAGTACTTC. This rearrangement joins TRBV12-3 or TRBV12-4 to TRBJ2-5; no definite D call. CDR3 length: 11 residues. V lost 5 bases and J 4 bases, leaving 5 bases between the germline ends.

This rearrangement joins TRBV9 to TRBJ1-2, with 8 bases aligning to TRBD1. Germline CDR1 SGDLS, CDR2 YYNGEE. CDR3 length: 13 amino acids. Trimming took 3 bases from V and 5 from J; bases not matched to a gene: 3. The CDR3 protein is CASSAYRGYGYTF. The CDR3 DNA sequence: TGTGCCAGCAGCGCCTACAGGGGGTATGGCTACACCTTC.

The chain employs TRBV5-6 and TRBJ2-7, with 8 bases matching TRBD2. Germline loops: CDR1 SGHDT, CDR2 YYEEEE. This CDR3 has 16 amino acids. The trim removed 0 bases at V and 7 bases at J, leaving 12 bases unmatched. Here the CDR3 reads CASSLAGTRGADEQYF. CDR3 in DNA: TGTGCCAGCAGCTTGGCCGGGACTAGGGGGGCTGATGAGCAGTACTTC.

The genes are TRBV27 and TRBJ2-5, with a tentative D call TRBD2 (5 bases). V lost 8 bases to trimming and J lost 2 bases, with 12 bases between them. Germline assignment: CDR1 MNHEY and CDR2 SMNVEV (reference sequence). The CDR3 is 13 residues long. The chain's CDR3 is CASGEAAQETQYF. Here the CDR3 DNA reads TGTGCCAGCGGGGAAGCGGCTCAAGAGACCCAGTACTTC.

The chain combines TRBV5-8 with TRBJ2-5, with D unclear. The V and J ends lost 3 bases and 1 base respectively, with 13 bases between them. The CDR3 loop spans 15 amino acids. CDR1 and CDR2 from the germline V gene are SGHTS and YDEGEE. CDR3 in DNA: TGTGCCAGCAGCTCCCTCAGGCAGATCCAAGAGACCCAGTACTTC. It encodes CASSSLRQIQETQYF. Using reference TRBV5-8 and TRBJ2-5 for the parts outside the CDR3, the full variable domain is EAGVTQSPTHLIKTRGQQATLRCSPISGHTSVYWYQQALGLGLQFLLWYDEGEERNRGNFPPRFSGRQFPNYSSELNVNALELEDSALYLCASSSLRQIQETQYFGPGTRLLVL.

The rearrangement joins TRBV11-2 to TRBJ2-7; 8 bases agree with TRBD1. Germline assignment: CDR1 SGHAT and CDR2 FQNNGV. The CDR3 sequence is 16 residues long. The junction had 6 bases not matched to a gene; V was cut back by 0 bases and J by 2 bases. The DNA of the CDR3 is TGTGCCAGCAGCTTAGATGTCGGGACAGGCGCCTACGAGCAGTACTTC. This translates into CASSLDVGTGAYEQYF. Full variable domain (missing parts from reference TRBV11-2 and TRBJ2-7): EAGVAQSPRYKIIEKRQSVAFWCNPISGHATLYWYQQILGQGPKLLIQFQNNGVVDDSQLPKDRFSAERLKGVDSTLKIQPAKLEDSAVYLCASSLDVGTGAYEQYFGPGTRLTVT.

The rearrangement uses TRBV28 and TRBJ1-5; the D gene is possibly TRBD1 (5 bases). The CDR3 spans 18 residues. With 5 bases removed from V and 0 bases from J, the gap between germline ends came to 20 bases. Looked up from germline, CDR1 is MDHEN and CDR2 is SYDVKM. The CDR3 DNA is TGTGCCAGCAGTCGGACAAGGGCCGGAACTTATAGCAATCAGCCCCAGCATTTT. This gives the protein CASSRTRAGTYSNQPQHF.

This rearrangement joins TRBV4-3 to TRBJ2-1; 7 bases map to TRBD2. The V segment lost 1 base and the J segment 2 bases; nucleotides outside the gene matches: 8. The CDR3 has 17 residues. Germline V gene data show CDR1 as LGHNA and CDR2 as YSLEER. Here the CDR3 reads CASSQALGTTTYNEQFF. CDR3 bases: TGCGCCAGCAGCCAAGCGCTAGGGACTACGACCTACAATGAGCAGTTCTTC.

This CDR3 is CAWSKGQAYHTEAFF. DNA of the CDR3: TGTGCCTGGAGTAAGGGACAGGCATATCACACTGAAGCTTTCTTT. The gene calls are TRBV30 and TRBJ1-1; TRBD1 agrees at 8 bases. Per the germline V gene, CDR1 is GTSNPN and CDR2 is SVGIG (reference sequence). The CDR3 is 15 amino acids. The ends lost 2 bases at V and 3 bases at J; junction bases unmatched: 8.

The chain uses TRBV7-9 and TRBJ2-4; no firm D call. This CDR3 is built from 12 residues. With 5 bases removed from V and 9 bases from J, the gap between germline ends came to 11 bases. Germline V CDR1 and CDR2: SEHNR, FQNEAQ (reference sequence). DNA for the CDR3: TGTGCCAGCAGCCCCCTCGGTCCCATTCAGTACTTC. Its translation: CASSPLGPIQYF.

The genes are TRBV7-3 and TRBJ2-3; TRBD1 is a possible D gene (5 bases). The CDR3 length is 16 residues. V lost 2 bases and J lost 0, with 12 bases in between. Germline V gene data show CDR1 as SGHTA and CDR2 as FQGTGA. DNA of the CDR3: TGTGCCAGCAGCTTAGGGTTGGGGCCGAGCACAGATACGCAGTATTTT. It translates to CASSLGLGPSTDTQYF.

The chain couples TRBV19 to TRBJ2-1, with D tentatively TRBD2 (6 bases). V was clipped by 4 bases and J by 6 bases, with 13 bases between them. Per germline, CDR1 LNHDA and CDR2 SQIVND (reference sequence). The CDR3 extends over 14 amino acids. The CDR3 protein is CASSTLLALNEQFF. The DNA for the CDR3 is TGTGCCAGTAGTACCTTACTAGCTCTCAATGAGCAGTTCTTC.

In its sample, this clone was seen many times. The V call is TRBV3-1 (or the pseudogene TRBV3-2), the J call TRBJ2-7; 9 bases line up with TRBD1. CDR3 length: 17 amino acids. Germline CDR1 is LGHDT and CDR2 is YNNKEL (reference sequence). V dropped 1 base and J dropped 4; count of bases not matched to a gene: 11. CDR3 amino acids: CASSQGWTGARGYEQYF. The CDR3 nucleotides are TGTGCCAGCAGCCAAGGATGGACAGGGGCGCGGGGTTACGAGCAGTACTTC.

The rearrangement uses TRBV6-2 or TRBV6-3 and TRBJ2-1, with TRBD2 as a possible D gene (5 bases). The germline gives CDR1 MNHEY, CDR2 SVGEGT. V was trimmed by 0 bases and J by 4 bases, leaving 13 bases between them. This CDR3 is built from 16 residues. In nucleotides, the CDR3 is TGTGCCAGCAGTTACTCGTTGCTAGCAAGGTACAATGAGCAGTTCTTC. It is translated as CASSYSLLARYNEQFF.